The TCR beta chain described here comes from a study of Ad26.COV2.S vaccination and SARS-CoV-2 variants. In the case of this clone: Its antigen is unknown.

As to treatment: 15 to 20 received Ad26.COV2.S at low or high dose, single or two shots; about five received placebo; per-sample allocation not given. The samples were gathered on day 63 after the first injection of vaccine or placebo. Produced via immunoSEQ multiplex PCR; TCRdb's table is partial and in-frame only. The sample yields hundreds of thousands of clones, approximately 92% seen once. Trimming stripped 0 bases from V and 3 bases from J, with 12 bases between. The CDR3 runs 15 residues. The germline V gene encodes CDR1 MGHRA and CDR2 YSYEKL. Study-wide results and limits: In TCR breadth and depth analyses, total T cell responses may have been underestimated.

This chain connects TRBV4-1 to TRBJ2-7; no firm D call. Source: peripheral blood, taken in a trial of Ad26.COV2.S vaccine versus placebo. The sequence came from a person between 18 and 65 years old who received the Ad26.COV2.S COVID-19 vaccine or a placebo. This CDR3 reads CASSQDYTTRYEQYV. The CDR3 region has the DNA TGCGCCAGCAGCCAAGATTACACAACCCGCTACGAGCAGTACGTC.